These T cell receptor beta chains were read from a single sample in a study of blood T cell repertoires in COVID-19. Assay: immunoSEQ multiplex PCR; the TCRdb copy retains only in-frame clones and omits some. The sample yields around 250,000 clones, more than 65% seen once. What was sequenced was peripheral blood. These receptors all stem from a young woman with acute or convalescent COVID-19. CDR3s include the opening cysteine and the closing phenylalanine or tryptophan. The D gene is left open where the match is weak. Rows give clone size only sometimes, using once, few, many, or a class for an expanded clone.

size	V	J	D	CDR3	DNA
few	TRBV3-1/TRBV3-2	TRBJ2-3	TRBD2	CASSQDLLAGADTQYF	TGTGCCAGCAGCCAAGACTTACTAGCGGGGGCAGATACGCAGTATTTT
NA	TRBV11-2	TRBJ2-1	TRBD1	CASSSNQQGAEQFF	TGTGCCAGCAGCTCCAATCAGCAGGGGGCTGAGCAGTTCTTC
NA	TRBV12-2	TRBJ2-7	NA	CASRLGLEGDPYEQYF	TGTGCAAGTCGCTTGGGACTAGAAGGGGATCCCTACGAGCAGTACTTC
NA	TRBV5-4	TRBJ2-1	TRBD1	CASILTAGQGVNEQFF	TGTGCCAGCATCCTCACCGCGGGACAGGGGGTCAATGAGCAGTTCTTC
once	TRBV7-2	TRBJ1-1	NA	CASSSQGNTEAFF	TGTGCCAGCAGCTCACAGGGGAACACTGAAGCTTTCTTT
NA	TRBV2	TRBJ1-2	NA	CASSEVGASYGYTF	TGTGCCAGCAGTGAGGTGGGGGCGAGTTATGGCTACACCTTC
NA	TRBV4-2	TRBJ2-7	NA	CASSQDRETGTLTYEQYF	TGTGCCAGCAGCCAAGATAGGGAGACCGGGACTTTAACCTACGAGCAGTACTTC
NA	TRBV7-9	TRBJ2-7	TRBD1	CASSLVGQGLSSYEQYF	TGTGCCAGCAGCTTAGTGGGACAGGGGCTATCCTCCTACGAGCAGTACTTC
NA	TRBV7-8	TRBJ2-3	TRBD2	CASSPWGREVGSDTQYF	TGTGCCAGCAGCCCCTGGGGTCGGGAGGTAGGATCAGATACGCAGTATTTT
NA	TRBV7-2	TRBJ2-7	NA	CASSSPREVSSYEQYF	TGTGCCAGCAGCTCGCCCCGCGAGGTAAGCTCCTACGAGCAGTACTTC
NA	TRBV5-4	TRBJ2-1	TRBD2	CASSDLAGGANEQFF	TGTGCCAGCAGCGACCTAGCGGGAGGGGCGAATGAGCAGTTCTTC
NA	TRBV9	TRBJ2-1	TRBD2	CASSDGLAGDRLVYNEQFF	TGTGCCAGCAGCGATGGACTAGCGGGAGATAGGTTAGTCTACAATGAGCAGTTCTTC
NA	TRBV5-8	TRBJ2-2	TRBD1	CASNLPGTAWNTGELFF	TGTGCCAGCAACTTACCCGGGACAGCCTGGAACACCGGGGAGCTGTTTTTT
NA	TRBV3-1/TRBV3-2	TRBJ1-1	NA	CASSQEWDMNTEAFF	TGTGCCAGCAGCCAAGAGTGGGACATGAACACTGAAGCTTTCTTT
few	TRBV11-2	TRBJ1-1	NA	CASSQGRAGTEAFF	TGTGCCAGCAGCCAAGGGCGGGCGGGGACTGAAGCTTTCTTT
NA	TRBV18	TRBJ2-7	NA	CASSSRQVDEQYF	TGTGCCAGCTCATCACGACAGGTCGACGAGCAGTACTTC
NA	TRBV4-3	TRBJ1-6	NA	CASSPGGFNNSPLHF	TGCGCCAGCAGCCCTGGGGGGTTTAATAATTCACCCCTCCACTTT
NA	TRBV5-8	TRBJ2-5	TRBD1	CASSNRQGGETQYF	TGTGCCAGCAGCAACCGACAGGGGGGAGAGACCCAGTACTTC
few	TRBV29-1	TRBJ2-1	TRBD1	CSVEDPGQGAIYNEQFF	TGCAGCGTTGAAGACCCGGGACAGGGGGCTATCTACAATGAGCAGTTCTTC
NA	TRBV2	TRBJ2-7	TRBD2	CATGSWGLAGYEQYF	TGTGCCACCGGGAGTTGGGGACTAGCGGGATACGAGCAGTACTTC
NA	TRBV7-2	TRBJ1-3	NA	CASSLYQDSGNTIYF	TGTGCCAGCAGCTTATACCAGGACTCTGGAAACACCATATATTTT
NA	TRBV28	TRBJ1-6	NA	CASSGGWPFSSPLHF	TGTGCCAGCAGTGGGGGGTGGCCCTTTAGTTCACCCCTCCACTTT
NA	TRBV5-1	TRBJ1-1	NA	CASSLAGLGTEAFF	TGCGCCAGCAGCTTGGCAGGGTTGGGCACTGAAGCTTTCTTT
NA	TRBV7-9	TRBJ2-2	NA	CAAPSTVTGELFF	TGTGCCGCCCCGTCCACTGTCACCGGGGAGCTGTTTTTT
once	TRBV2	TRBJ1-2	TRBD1	CASSEGAGGYGYTF	TGTGCCAGCAGTGAAGGGGCAGGGGGCTATGGCTACACCTTC
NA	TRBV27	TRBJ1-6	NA	CASKRGQLGSPLHF	TGTGCCAGCAAAAGGGGACAATTAGGTTCACCCCTCCACTTT
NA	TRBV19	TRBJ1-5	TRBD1	CASTRRGTGGNQPQHF	TGTGCCAGTACCAGAAGAGGGACAGGGGGCAATCAGCCCCAGCATTTT
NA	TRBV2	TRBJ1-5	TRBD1	CASRVAGTANQPQHF	TGTGCCAGCAGAGTCGCCGGGACAGCCAATCAGCCCCAGCATTTT
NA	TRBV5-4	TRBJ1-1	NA	CASSVDRTPVAEAFF	TGTGCCAGCAGCGTAGACAGGACCCCCGTCGCTGAAGCTTTCTTT
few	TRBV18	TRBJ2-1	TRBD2	CASSKTGNIAGVPGNEQFF	TGTGCCAGCTCCAAAACGGGAAATATAGCGGGAGTTCCTGGCAATGAGCAGTTCTTC
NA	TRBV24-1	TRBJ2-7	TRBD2	CATSDPDSGNPYEQYF	TGTGCCACCAGTGATCCCGATAGCGGGAACCCCTACGAGCAGTACTTC
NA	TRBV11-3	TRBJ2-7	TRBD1	CASSLDRDREVYEQYF	TGTGCCAGCAGCTTAGATCGCGACAGGGAAGTCTACGAGCAGTACTTC
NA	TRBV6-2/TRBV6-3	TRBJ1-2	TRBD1	CASSAGQFGYTF	TGTGCCAGCAGCGCGGGACAGTTTGGCTACACCTTC
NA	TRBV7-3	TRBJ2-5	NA	CASSRGVAAGKETQYF	TGTGCCAGCAGCCGAGGAGTAGCGGCCGGGAAAGAGACCCAGTACTTC
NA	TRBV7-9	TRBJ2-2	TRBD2	CASSPTGLAGPGELFF	TGTGCCAGCAGCCCAACGGGACTAGCGGGACCCGGGGAGCTGTTTTTT
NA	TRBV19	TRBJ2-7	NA	CASSISLYSYEQYF	TGTGCCAGTAGTATAAGCCTTTACTCCTACGAGCAGTACTTC
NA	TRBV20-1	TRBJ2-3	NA	CSAIRTDTQYF	TGCAGTGCTATCCGTACAGATACGCAGTATTTT
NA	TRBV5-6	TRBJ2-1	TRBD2	CASSPAWSSGNNEQFF	TGTGCCAGCAGCCCTGCCTGGTCTAGCGGAAACAATGAGCAGTTCTTC
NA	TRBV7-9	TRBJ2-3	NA	CASSFLRVSTDTQYF	TGTGCCAGCAGCTTTCTCCGGGTTAGCACAGATACGCAGTATTTT
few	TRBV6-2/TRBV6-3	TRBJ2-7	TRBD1	CASSYGTGLGSYEQYF	TGTGCCAGCAGTTACGGGACAGGGCTTGGGTCCTACGAGCAGTACTTC
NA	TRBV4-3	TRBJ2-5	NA	CASSQVPAGWRDQETQYF	TGCGCCAGCAGCCAAGTCCCCGCAGGTTGGAGGGACCAAGAGACCCAGTACTTC
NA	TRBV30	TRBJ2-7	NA	CAWSGVRMDYEQYF	TGTGCCTGGAGTGGGGTCAGGATGGATTACGAGCAGTACTTC
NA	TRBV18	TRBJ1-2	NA	CASSPDQQATPNYGYTF	TGTGCCAGCTCACCTGACCAACAGGCGACCCCTAACTATGGCTACACCTTC
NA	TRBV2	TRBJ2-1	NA	CASGAADSYNEQFF	TGTGCCAGCGGCGCGGCGGACTCCTACAATGAGCAGTTCTTC
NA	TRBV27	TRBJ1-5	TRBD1	CASRLTGAGNQPQHF	TGTGCCAGCAGACTGACAGGGGCTGGGAATCAGCCCCAGCATTTT
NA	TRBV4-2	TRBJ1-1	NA	CASSQGSQYEGANTEAFF	TGTGCCAGCAGCCAAGGATCACAGTACGAGGGTGCGAACACTGAAGCTTTCTTT
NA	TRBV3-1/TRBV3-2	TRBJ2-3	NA	CASSSRQAGTDTQYF	TGTGCCAGCAGCTCCCGACAGGCGGGCACAGATACGCAGTATTTT
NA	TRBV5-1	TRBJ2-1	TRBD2	CASSLEVSGYNEQFF	TGCGCCAGCAGCTTGGAGGTTAGCGGGTACAATGAGCAGTTCTTC
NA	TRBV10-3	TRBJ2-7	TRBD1	CAISAEATGSYEQYF	TGTGCCATCAGTGCCGAAGCGACAGGGTCGTACGAGCAGTACTTC
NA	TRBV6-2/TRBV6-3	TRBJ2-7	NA	CASSYSGREQYF	TGTGCCAGCAGTTATTCAGGGCGCGAGCAGTACTTC
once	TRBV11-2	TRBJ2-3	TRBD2	CASSLGTRLDTQYF	TGTGCCAGCAGCTTAGGGACTAGGTTGGATACGCAGTATTTT